This T cell receptor beta chain derives from a study of blood T cell repertoires in COVID-19. TCRdb keeps only in-frame clones here, not all; method: immunoSEQ multiplex PCR. Here the sample spans roughly 38,000 clones, approximately 86% being singletons. The CDR3 runs to 12 residues. The V and J ends lost 5 bases and 4 bases respectively, with 8 bases between them. Germline CDR1 and CDR2: MDHEN and SYDVKM. This chain uses TRBV28 with TRBJ1-2; D is undetermined. Sequences were obtained from peripheral blood. The TCR originated in a human donor in a cohort sampled during active COVID-19. CDR3 amino acids: CASSPLSYGYTF. The CDR3 region has the DNA TGTGCCAGCAGTCCGCTTAGCTATGGCTACACCTTC.